This T cell receptor (beta chain) appears in the sequencing data of a study of blood T cell repertoires in COVID-19. Overall study: The United States, Italy and Spain were the sources of the acute and convalescent COVID-19 samples. The cDNA or gDNA used as material had been derived from T cells, B-cell-depleted T cells, or PBMCs.

Original handling: Cell counts per sample came from amplifying reference gene primers. Here immunoSEQ multiplex PCR was the method, and the copy in TCRdb shows in-frame clones only, minus some. That table supplies the V and J calls and clone size; D and trimming were determined from the DNA. This sample has 130,000 to 150,000 clones, with 75% to 85% found just once. CDR1 and CDR2 (germline): KGHDR, SFDVKD. There are 15 residues in the CDR3. V was trimmed by 0 bases and J by 1 base, leaving 5 bases between them. Sequenced material: peripheral blood. The clonotype originates from a human donor with acute or convalescent COVID-19. The donor label of this sample is uncertain. The chain uses TRBV24-1 and TRBJ2-2, with D perhaps matching TRBD1 (5 bases). CDR3 amino acids: CATSDLGQNTGELFF. The CDR3 region has the DNA TGTGCCACCAGTGATTTGGGACAGAACACCGGGGAGCTGTTTTTT.